This TCR beta chain was retrieved from a study of blood T cell repertoires in COVID-19. Study-wide background: Recovered status applied to Cohort 3 donors who had two consecutive negative PCRs. It also applied to those with clearance or with symptom resolution. PBMCs, B-cell-depleted T cells, or T cells provided the cDNA or gDNA that made up the material.

Only one count was recorded for this clone. Study processing details: Nucleated cell counts were estimated from reference gene primer amplification. Libraries were prepared by immunoSEQ multiplex PCR; TCRdb keeps only in-frame clonotypes and omits some of them. D and trimming were read from the DNA, whereas the V and J calls and clone size are those reported in that table. The sample consists of approximately 360,000 clones, over 75% of them appearing once. The CDR3 sequence is 13 residues long. V gave up 0 bases and J gave up 3 bases, with 6 bases separating them. CDR1 and CDR2 (germline): MGHRA, YSYEKL.

This chain joins TRBV4-1 and TRBJ2-7; D not certain. Sequencing was performed on PBMCs or T cells enriched from blood (not recorded which). This clonotype was obtained from a man aged 35-49 years in a cohort exposed to, infected with or recovered from COVID-19 (not recorded which). The CDR3: CASSQENNYEQYF. DNA for the CDR3: TGCGCCAGCAGCCAAGAGAACAACTACGAGCAGTACTTC.